This T cell receptor beta chain was observed in a study of Ad26.COV2.S vaccination and SARS-CoV-2 variants (dated by TCRdb to the early 2020s). Notes on the research overall: Vaccine-arm donors were drawn from COV1001, a multicentre, randomized, double-blind, placebo-controlled phase I-IIa trial of Ad26.COV2.S in healthy adults. Ad26.COV2.S was administered intramuscularly at a dose of 5x10^10 or 1x10^11 viral particles, either as one shot or as two shots given 56 days apart. Sequencing of the TCRbeta repertoire served to evaluate the specificity and breadth of SARS-CoV-2-reactive T cell receptors following Ad26.COV2.S vaccination. The TCR-sequenced set comprised approximately 32 samples: around 20 Ad26.COV2.S vaccine recipients, 5 placebo recipients and 8 SARS-CoV-2 convalescent individuals. Participants in the trial were split at random into five groups of five each, receiving low-dose or high-dose Ad26.COV2.S once or twice, or else placebo on both occasions. Throughout the experiments and outcome assessment, investigators stayed blinded to trial group allocation. What the study reported, not specific to this receptor: Comparable non-spike TCR breadth was observed between vaccine and placebo recipients, consistent with only spike being contained in the vaccine. Comparing responses between vaccine doses or regimens was not something the study was powered to do. Compared with placebo recipients, Ad26.COV2.S recipients showed higher spike-specific TCR breadth (P = 0.0014). The authors noted that total T cell responses may have been underestimated by the TCR breadth and depth analyses. After vaccination, substantial breadth of spike-specific CD8+ and CD4+ T cell responses was reported.

A word on this clone: Its antigen specificity is not known. One base away there is no much larger clone; base qualities are not given.

Taken from the germline V gene, the CDR1 and CDR2 loops are MDHEN and SYDVKM. The CDR3, cysteine through phenylalanine, is 14 amino acids long. The retained sequence is limited to the CDR3, 42 bases, with the frame set at the first base. V and J are truncated by 2 bases and 9 bases respectively, leaving an intervening sequence of 17 bases. The immunoSEQ Assay was the method used to sequence TCRbeta CDR3 regions. After extraction, genomic DNA underwent amplification by bias-controlled multiplex PCR, followed by high-throughput sequencing. As for the original processing: To quantify the absolute abundance of every unique TCRbeta CDR3 region, sequences were collapsed and filtered. T cell fraction was estimated by normalizing TCRbeta template counts to usable DNA, which was measured by amplifying reference genes present in all nucleated cells. Repertoire TCRs were annotated as SARS-CoV-2-specific by exact matching of V gene, CDR3 amino acid sequence and J gene to a known reactive TCR set. The reference SARS-CoV-2 TCR set came from MIRA and was filtered for enrichment in COVID-19-positive ImmuneCODE repertoires, removing public or cross-reactive TCRs. Based on the MIRA antigens, annotated TCRs were further analysed at the level of specific ORF or position within ORF. Breadth was defined as annotated unique rearrangements over total unique productive rearrangements; depth was the summed frequency of those rearrangements. TCR breadth was compared between groups using two-sided Wilcoxon rank-sum tests. TCRdb carries this immuneACCESS record with in-frame sequences only. Its versions omit some clonotypes, under half of them owing to an unresolved V gene in the studies checked, with the rest unexplained. V, J and clone size are those of that table, while D and trimming were read from the DNA. For this sample there are 300,000 to 400,000 clones; about 85% appear just once. The ten largest clones take up roughly 3.5% of the sample.

The sample's treatment or condition label, decoded: 15 to 20 received Ad26.COV2.S at low or high dose, single or two shots; roughly five received placebo; per-sample allocation not given. For vaccine and placebo recipients, repertoires were sequenced using samples collected on day 63 after the first injection. Cohort 1b enrolled some 25 adults aged 18-55 years at a single site in Boston, USA, between 29 July and 7 August 2020. Ad26.COV2.S consisted of a replication-incompetent adenovirus type 26 vector by which a prefusion-stabilized SARS-CoV-2 spike protein from the original Wuhan strain was expressed.

Sequencing was performed on peripheral blood, taken in a trial of Ad26.COV2.S vaccine versus placebo. The rearrangement joined TRBV28 to TRBJ2-7; TRBD1 is a weak D gene call, 5 bases matching. The TCR originated in a person aged 18-65 years who received the Ad26.COV2.S COVID-19 vaccine or a placebo. CDR3 loop: CASSLVGRIGRQYF. The DNA sequence is TGTGCCAGCAGTTTAGTGGGGCGGATTGGACGGCAGTACTTC.